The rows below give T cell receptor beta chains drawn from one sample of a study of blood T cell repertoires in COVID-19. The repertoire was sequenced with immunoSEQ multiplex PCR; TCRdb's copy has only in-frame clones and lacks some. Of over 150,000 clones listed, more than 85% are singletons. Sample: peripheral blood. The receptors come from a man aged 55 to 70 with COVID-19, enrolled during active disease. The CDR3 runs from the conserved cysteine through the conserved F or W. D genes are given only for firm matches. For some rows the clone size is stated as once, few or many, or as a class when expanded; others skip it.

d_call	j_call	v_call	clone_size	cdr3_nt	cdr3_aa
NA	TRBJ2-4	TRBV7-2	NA	TGTGCCAGCAGCTTAGATTGGGGGCGGAACATTCAGTACTTC	CASSLDWGRNIQYF
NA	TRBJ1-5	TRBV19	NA	TGTGCCAGTAGTATAGATTCACAGGTCTTTCAGCCCCAGCATTTT	CASSIDSQVFQPQHF
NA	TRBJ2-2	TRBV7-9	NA	TGTGCCAGCAGCCCCGCCGGAGGGGTCGGGGAGCTGTTTTTT	CASSPAGGVGELFF
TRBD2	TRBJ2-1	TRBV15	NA	TGTGCCACCAGCGGGGGGGTCCTTAACAATGAGCAGTTCTTC	CATSGGVLNNEQFF
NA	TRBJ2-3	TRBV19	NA	TGTGCCAGTAGTATAGCGGTCACAGATACGCAGTATTTT	CASSIAVTDTQYF
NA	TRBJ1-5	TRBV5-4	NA	TGTGCCAGCAGCTTGGCTGGAGGGAACAAGCCCCAGCATTTT	CASSLAGGNKPQHF
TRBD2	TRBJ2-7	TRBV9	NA	TGTGCCAGCAGTCCGACTAGCGGGACCACCTACGAGCAGTACTTC	CASSPTSGTTYEQYF
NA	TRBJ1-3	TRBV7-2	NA	TGTGCCAGCAGCTTAGCGGAACAGGATGGAAACACCATATATTTT	CASSLAEQDGNTIYF
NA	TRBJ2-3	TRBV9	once	TGTGCCAGCAGCGACAGGCTTACTAGCACAGATACGCAGTATTTT	CASSDRLTSTDTQYF
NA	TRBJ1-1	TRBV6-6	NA	TGTGCCAGCAGAGATCAGGGGCACACTGAAGCTTTCTTT	CASRDQGHTEAFF
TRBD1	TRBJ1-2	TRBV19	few	TGTGCCAGTAGTCTAATAGGGACAGGGAGTCCGGGGGGCTACACCTTC	CASSLIGTGSPGGYTF
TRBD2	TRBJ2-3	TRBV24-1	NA	TGTGCCACCAGTGACACCTTACTAGCGGGAGTGACAGATACGCAGTATTTT	CATSDTLLAGVTDTQYF
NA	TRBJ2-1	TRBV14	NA	TGTGCCAGCAGCCCAGGGGCCAGCTCCTACAATGAGCAGTTCTTC	CASSPGASSYNEQFF
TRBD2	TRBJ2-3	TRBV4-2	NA	TGTGCCAGCAGCCAAGATTGGGCTAGCGGGCGAGATACGCAGTATTTT	CASSQDWASGRDTQYF
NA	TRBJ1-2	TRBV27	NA	TGTGCCAGCAGTTTATTTAGCGGATATGGCTACACCTTC	CASSLFSGYGYTF
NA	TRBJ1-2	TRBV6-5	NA	TGTGCCAGCAGTCCGATCAGGATTAATGGCTACACCTTC	CASSPIRINGYTF
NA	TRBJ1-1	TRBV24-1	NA	TGTGCCACCAGTGACCCCGCGGAGGGAGGTGAAGCTTTCTTT	CATSDPAEGGEAFF
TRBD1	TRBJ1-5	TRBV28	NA	TGTGCCAGCAGTAAGTCCGGGACAGGGGGTTGGAGTCAGCCCCAGCATTTT	CASSKSGTGGWSQPQHF
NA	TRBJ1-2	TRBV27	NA	TGTGCCAGCAGTCGACTGTTCCGATTAGAGGGCCACTATGGCTACACCTTC	CASSRLFRLEGHYGYTF
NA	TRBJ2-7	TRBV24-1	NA	TGTGCCACCAGTGGACGATCGGCCACACGGGGTTCCTACGAGCAGTACTTC	CATSGRSATRGSYEQYF
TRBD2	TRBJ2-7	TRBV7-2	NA	TGTGCCAGCAGCCTGGGGACTAGCGGGAGTCTCTACGAGCAGTACTTC	CASSLGTSGSLYEQYF
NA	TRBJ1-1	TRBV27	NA	TGTGCCAGCAGTTCTAACCTGAACACTGAAGCTTTCTTT	CASSSNLNTEAFF
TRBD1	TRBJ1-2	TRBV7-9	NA	TGTGCCAGCAGCTTAGCGGGACAGGGCGGCTATGGCTACACCTTC	CASSLAGQGGYGYTF
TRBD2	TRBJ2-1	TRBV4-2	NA	TGTGCCAGCAGGGAAACGGGACTAGCGGGGAATGAGCAGTTCTTC	CASRETGLAGNEQFF
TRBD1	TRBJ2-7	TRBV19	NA	TGTGCCAGTAGTAAAACAGGGACAGGAGACATTTACGAGCAGTACTTC	CASSKTGTGDIYEQYF
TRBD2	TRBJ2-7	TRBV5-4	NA	TGTGCCAGCAGCTTGTATACGGGAGGTGCCTACGAGCAGTACTTC	CASSLYTGGAYEQYF
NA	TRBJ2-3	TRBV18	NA	TGTGCCAGCTCAGACAGGTTGGGCACAGATACGCAGTATTTT	CASSDRLGTDTQYF
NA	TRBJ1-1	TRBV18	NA	TGTGCCAGCTCACCACCTCTGCAGGGTGGAGAAGCTTTCTTT	CASSPPLQGGEAFF
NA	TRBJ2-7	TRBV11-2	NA	TGTGCCAGCAGTCTTTACGAGCAGTACTTC	CASSLYEQYF
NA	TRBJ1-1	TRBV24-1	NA	TGTGCCACACGACACCAGGAAAACACTGAAGCTTTCTTT	CATRHQENTEAFF
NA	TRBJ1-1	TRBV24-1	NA	TGTGCCACCAGTGATGCGGGAGTCGGGGTTGAAGCTTTCTTT	CATSDAGVGVEAFF
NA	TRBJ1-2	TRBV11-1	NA	TGTGCCAGCAGCTTAGAACAGGAAGCTAACTATGGCTACACCTTC	CASSLEQEANYGYTF
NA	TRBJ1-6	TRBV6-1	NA	TGTGCCAGCACTTGGATAGGGGGTTCACCCCTCCACTTT	CASTWIGGSPLHF
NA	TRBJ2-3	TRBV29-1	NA	TGCAGCGTTGAACGGGGGACAGATACGCAGTATTTT	CSVERGTDTQYF
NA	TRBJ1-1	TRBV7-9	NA	TGTGCCAGCAGCGCTCGTGCTCGACGGGCTGAAGCTTTCTTT	CASSARARRAEAFF
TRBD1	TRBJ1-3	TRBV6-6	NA	TGTGCCAGCAGTCCTCGGGGACAGATCTCTGGAAACACCATATATTTT	CASSPRGQISGNTIYF
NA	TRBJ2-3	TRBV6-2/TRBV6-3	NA	TGTGCCAGCAGTCCCGCCCGGGGGGCCACAGATACGCAGTATTTT	CASSPARGATDTQYF
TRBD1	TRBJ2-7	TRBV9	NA	TGTGCCAGCAGCCCCAGGGACAGGGGGCTGGATGAGCAGTACTTC	CASSPRDRGLDEQYF
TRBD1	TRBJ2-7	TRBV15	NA	TGTGCCACCAGCAGAGAAATGACCGGGACAGGCTACGAGCAGTACTTC	CATSREMTGTGYEQYF
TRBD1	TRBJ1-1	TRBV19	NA	TGTGCCAGTAGCCAACAGGGGGCTACTGAAGCTTTCTTT	CASSQQGATEAFF
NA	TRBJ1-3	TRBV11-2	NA	TGTGCCAGCAGCTTGTGGGGAGAAGCTGGAAACACCATATATTTT	CASSLWGEAGNTIYF
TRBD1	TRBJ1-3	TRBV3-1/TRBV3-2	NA	TGTGCCAGCAGCCAAACAGGGGACTCTGGAAACACCATATATTTT	CASSQTGDSGNTIYF
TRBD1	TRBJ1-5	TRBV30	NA	TGTGCCTGGAGTGCCGGGACAGGGGGCTCTCAGCCCCAGCATTTT	CAWSAGTGGSQPQHF
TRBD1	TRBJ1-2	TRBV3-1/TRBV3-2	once	TGTGCCAGCAGCCAAGGGCGACAGGGGGCGCGTGGCTACACCTTC	CASSQGRQGARGYTF
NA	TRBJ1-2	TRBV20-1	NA	TGCAGTTACTTGGGCTACACCTTC	CSYLGYTF
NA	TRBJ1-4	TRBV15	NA	TGTGCCACCAGCAGTCCTTTGGCGGACTTCTTGAATGAAAAACTGTTTTTT	CATSSPLADFLNEKLFF
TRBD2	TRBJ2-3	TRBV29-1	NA	TGCAGCAGGGGCGGGACTAGCGGGGTCACAGATACGCAGTATTTT	CSRGGTSGVTDTQYF
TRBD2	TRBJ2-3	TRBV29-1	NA	TGCAGCGTTGAGGGGGCTAGCGGGAGGATGGATACGCAGTATTTT	CSVEGASGRMDTQYF
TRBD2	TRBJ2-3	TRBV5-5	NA	TGTGCCAGCAGCTTGGCCGCTAGCGGGGGGGCCGTCGATACGCAGTATTTT	CASSLAASGGAVDTQYF
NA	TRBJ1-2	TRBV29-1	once	TGCAGCGTTGAAGAGTTAGAAAACTATGGCTACACCTTC	CSVEELENYGYTF
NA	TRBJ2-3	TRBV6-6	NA	TGTGCCAGCAGTTCGCCCTGGGGGACTGGCACAGATACGCAGTATTTT	CASSSPWGTGTDTQYF
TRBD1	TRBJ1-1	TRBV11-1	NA	TGTGCCAGCAGCCCGGGACAGGGGGCTCGGACTGAAGCTTTCTTT	CASSPGQGARTEAFF
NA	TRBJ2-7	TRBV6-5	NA	TGTGCCACCGGGACTGTCTACGAGCAGTACTTC	CATGTVYEQYF
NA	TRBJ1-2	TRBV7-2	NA	TGTGCCAGCAGCTTAGGAGGGGGGGAACTAGGCTACACCTTC	CASSLGGGELGYTF
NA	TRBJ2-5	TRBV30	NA	TGTGCCTGGAGTGCGACACGAACCCAAGAGACCCAGTACTTC	CAWSATRTQETQYF
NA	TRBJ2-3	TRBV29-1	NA	TGCAGCGTTGGACAGGCCTCGCAGTATTTT	CSVGQASQYF
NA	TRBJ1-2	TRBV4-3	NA	TGCGCCAGCAGCCAAGAGCTAGGAGGCAGTAATGGCTACACCTTC	CASSQELGGSNGYTF
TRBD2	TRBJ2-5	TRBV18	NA	TGTGCCAGCTCACCCCGGGCTAGCGGGTCGGGGGAGACCCAGTACTTC	CASSPRASGSGETQYF
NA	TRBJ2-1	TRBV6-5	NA	TGTGCCAGCACAGAGCGGAGCTCCTACAATGAGCAGTTCTTC	CASTERSSYNEQFF
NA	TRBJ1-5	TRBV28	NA	TGTGCCAGCAGATCCGGACAGTCGAGCAATCAGCCCCAGCATTTT	CASRSGQSSNQPQHF